The 29 T cell receptor beta chains given below trace back to one sample, sequenced in a study of shared clonotypes between healthy human individuals. TCRdb's copy holds only in-frame clones and misses some; the assay was immunoSEQ multiplex PCR. The sample consists of about 1.1 million clones, 60% to 80% of them appearing once. Sequenced sample: memory CD4+ T cells from PBMCs. As to subset: CD45RA-negative fraction. The receptors come from a man between 18 and 29 years old in good health. Some clones in this sample may be carry-over from other donors' samples.

To note about this clone: The same CDR3 can be traced to other DNA sequences in this sample. This sequence joins TRBV7-9 and TRBJ1-1; a weak D match, TRBD1 (5 bases). The CDR3 consists of 14 residues. Germline assignment: CDR1 SEHNR and CDR2 FQNEAQ (reference sequence). V shed 1 base and J shed 2 bases, with 8 bases lying between them. The CDR3 loop is CASSLEGRNTEAFF. CDR3 DNA: TGTGCCAGCAGCTTAGAGGGACGAAACACTGAAGCTTTCTTT.

This clone appeared a few times. This chain connects TRBV5-1 to TRBJ2-4, with TRBD1 identical over 7 bases. CDR3 length equals 13 residues. The germline V gene has CDR1 SGHRS and CDR2 YFSETQ. V gave up 4 bases and J gave up 8 bases; unmatched junction bases: 6. CDR3 in amino acids: CASSRDRAHIQYF. Written as DNA, the CDR3 is TGCGCCAGCAGCAGGGACAGAGCCCACATTCAGTACTTC. The complete variable domain, with remaining parts taken from reference TRBV5-1 and TRBJ2-4, reads KAGVTQTPRYLIKTRGQQVTLSCSPISGHRSVSWYQQTPGQGLQFLFEYFSETQRNKGNFPGRFSGRQFSNSRSEMNVSTLELGDSALYLCASSRDRAHIQYFGAGTRLSVL.

This sequence joins TRBV11-2 and TRBJ2-5, with a tentative D call TRBD2 (5 bases). This CDR3 contains 15 residues. V lost 1 base and J lost 1, with 10 bases in between. Germline loops: CDR1 SGHAT, CDR2 FQNNGV. The CDR3 region has the DNA TGTGCCAGCAGCTTAGTTGTGGGAGTCCAAGAGACCCAGTACTTC. Protein: CASSLVVGVQETQYF.

This clone was observed a few times. This rearrangement joins TRBV6-6 to TRBJ1-2; 7 bases fit TRBD1. This CDR3 is built from 14 residues. V dropped 8 bases and J dropped 4; count of bases not matched to a gene: 10. CDR1 MNHNY and CDR2 SVGAGI come from the germline V gene (reference sequence). This CDR3 is CASLPQTGFYGYTF. The CDR3 coding sequence is TGTGCCAGCCTACCCCAGACAGGGTTCTATGGCTACACCTTC.

The J gene is TRBJ2-7, the V gene TRBV6-5, with 9 bases aligning to TRBD2. The CDR3 spans 15 residues. The germline V gene encodes CDR1 MNHEY and CDR2 SVGAGI. Germline trimming cut 2 bases from V and 3 bases from J; bases unmatched to any gene: 5. CDR3 DNA sequence: TGTGCCAGCAGTTACCGGTCTAGCGGGATCTACGAGCAGTACTTC. Translating it yields CASSYRSSGIYEQYF.

The chain joins TRBV18 to TRBJ2-7; TRBD1 might be the D (6 bases). Germline V CDR1 and CDR2: KGHSH, LQKENI. Between the trimmed V and J ends, which lost 3 bases and 5 bases, there was a span of 14 bases. There are 14 residues in the CDR3. DNA of the CDR3: TGTGCCAGCTCACCGATCCACAGGGAACACGAGCAGTACTTC. Translating gives CASSPIHREHEQYF.

The rearrangement joins TRBV4-3 to TRBJ2-3; D not certain. The V gene's germline CDR1 is LGHNA and CDR2 YSLEER. The CDR3 has 15 residues. Trimming cost V 8 bases and J 2 bases, with 17 bases left between them. The CDR3 DNA reads TGCGCCAGCCTCGCCGGCGGTACTCACACAGATACGCAGTATTTT. This gives the protein CASLAGGTHTDTQYF.

The chain couples TRBV18 to TRBJ1-1; 7 bases are shared with TRBD1. Trimming took 5 bases from V and 5 from J; bases not matched to a gene: 5. CDR1 and CDR2 (germline): KGHSH, LQKENI. The CDR3 is 13 amino acids. The CDR3 bases are TGTGCCAGCTCATCAGGGGGGGGGACTGAAGCTTTCTTT. Amino acids: CASSSGGGTEAFF.

The CDR3 reads CASSELGDGTGELFF. The CDR3 DNA sequence: TGTGCCAGCAGTGAATTAGGAGACGGGACCGGGGAGCTGTTTTTT. This chain links TRBV25-1 with TRBJ2-2; D unclear. Germline V gives CDR1 MGHDK, CDR2 SYGVNS. There are 15 residues in the CDR3. The V and J ends lost 1 base and 5 bases respectively, with 11 bases between them.

The chain uses TRBV5-6 and TRBJ1-4, with TRBD1 matching over 10 bases. V dropped 2 bases and J dropped 8; count of bases not matched to a gene: 6. In germline, CDR1 is SGHDT, CDR2 YYEEEE. The CDR3 runs to 15 residues. CDR3 in amino acids: CASSFPTGGSEKLFF. The CDR3 nucleotides are TGTGCCAGCAGCTTCCCGACAGGGGGCTCAGAAAAACTGTTTTTT.

J is TRBJ2-5 and V is TRBV18, with D tentatively TRBD2 (5 bases). CDR1 KGHSH and CDR2 LQKENI come from the germline V gene. The CDR3 is 13 residues long. Trimming shortened V by 4 bases and J by 3 bases, and 9 bases separated the two germline ends. CDR3: CASSLKAEETQYF. In DNA form, the CDR3 reads TGTGCCAGCTCACTCAAAGCGGAAGAGACCCAGTACTTC.

This clone was recorded only once. Its ends do not fully match the called genes, so a read error is possible. The chain links TRBV11-2 to TRBJ1-2; 7 bases fit TRBD1. In germline, CDR1 is SGHAT, CDR2 FQNNGV. There are 15 residues in the CDR3. CDR3 in DNA: TGTGCCAGCAGCCACCGCAGGGGGGTGTGGGATGGCTGCACCTTC. Its protein product is CASSHRRGVWDGCTF.

This chain joins TRBV10-3 and TRBJ2-5, with 8 bases aligning to TRBD2. CDR3 length: 14 amino acids. Germline V CDR1 and CDR2: ENHRY, SYGVKD. The V gene end was trimmed by 2 bases and the J gene end by 4 bases; junction bases not matched to a gene: 3. CDR3: CAISEASGLETQYF. CDR3 DNA sequence: TGTGCCATCAGTGAGGCTAGCGGGTTAGAGACCCAGTACTTC.

The rearrangement joins TRBV7-9 to TRBJ2-1, with no clear D. The CDR3 spans 13 residues. Germline loops: CDR1 SEHNR, CDR2 FQNEAQ (reference sequence). V lost 1 base to trimming and J lost 4 bases, with 5 bases between them. CDR3 amino acids: CASSLGAYNEQFF. CDR3 in DNA: TGTGCCAGCAGCTTAGGGGCTTACAATGAGCAGTTCTTC.

The chain joins TRBV7-2 to TRBJ2-3, with D maybe TRBD2 (5 bases). The V end was cut by 4 bases, the J end by 2 bases, with 10 bases between. From germline, CDR1 is SGHTA and CDR2 FQGNSA. The CDR3 covers 14 residues. CDR3 bases: TGTGCCAGCAGCTATAGCGTTACCACAGATACGCAGTATTTT. This codes for CASSYSVTTDTQYF.

This clone was counted only a few times. Different DNA sequences within this sample yield the same CDR3. The rearrangement uses TRBV4-3 and TRBJ1-1, with D possibly being TRBD1 (6 bases). Looked up from germline, CDR1 is LGHNA and CDR2 is YSLEER. There are 13 residues in the CDR3. V dropped 4 bases and J dropped 2 bases, with 8 bases sitting between them. The CDR3 region is CASSLDRNTEAFF. CDR3 in DNA: TGCGCCAGCAGCCTGGACAGAAACACTGAAGCTTTCTTT.

The chain couples TRBV28 to TRBJ1-5; D call uncertain. V was cut by 5 bases and J by 5 bases, with 10 bases left in between. The CDR3 consists of 13 residues. Germline V lookup: CDR1 MDHEN, CDR2 SYDVKM. The CDR3 DNA follows: TGTGCCAGCAGTCTGACCGCTGATCAGCCCCAGCATTTT. Residues: CASSLTADQPQHF.

This rearrangement joins TRBV28 to TRBJ1-2; no clear D gene. The germline gives CDR1 MDHEN, CDR2 SYDVKM. Trimming cost V 8 bases and J 3 bases, with 10 bases left between them. The CDR3 covers 12 residues. Here the CDR3 reads CASLNRDYGYTF. Written as DNA, the CDR3 is TGTGCCAGCCTGAATAGAGACTATGGCTACACCTTC.

This chain joins TRBV28 and TRBJ2-3; TRBD1 or TRBD2 may be the D gene (5 bases each). The V end was cut by 6 bases, the J end by 6 bases, with 22 bases between. The CDR3 sequence is 16 residues long. The V gene's germline CDR1 is MDHEN and CDR2 SYDVKM. The CDR3 loop is CASRGSGGFETDTQYF. The CDR3 DNA sequence: TGTGCCAGCAGGGGCAGTGGGGGTTTCGAAACCGATACGCAGTATTTT.

The CDR3 DNA follows: TGTGCCAGCAGTAGTGTGCTGGCGAGGGCCTACAATGAGCAGTTCTTC. Protein: CASSSVLARAYNEQFF. V usage is TRBV28 and J usage is TRBJ2-1; maybe TRBD2 (5 bases). In germline, CDR1 is MDHEN, CDR2 SYDVKM. This CDR3 spans 16 amino acids. V dropped 5 bases and J dropped 2 bases, with 16 bases sitting between them.

The V and J genes are TRBV27 and TRBJ2-7; the D is unclear. The CDR3 has 16 amino acids. Germline V gene data show CDR1 as MNHEY and CDR2 as SMNVEV (reference sequence). V shed 8 bases and J shed 2 bases, with 22 bases lying between them. The CDR3 DNA is TGTGCCAGCGCGAGCTCCTGGGCTGCTTCAACCTACGAGCAGTACTTC. Protein product: CASASSWAASTYEQYF.

This clone was seen only once. The rearrangement joins TRBV7-8 to TRBJ2-1; D call uncertain. CDR3 size: 13 residues. The V end lost 5 bases, the J end lost 10 bases, and 15 bases lay between the germline ends. Germline CDR1 and CDR2: SGHVS and FQNEAQ. CDR3 amino acids: CASSLDSLGEQFF. In nucleotides, the CDR3 is TGTGCCAGCAGCCTAGACTCCTTAGGGGAGCAGTTCTTC.

CDR3 sequence (DNA): TGTGCCAGCAGTGAACAGGGGACGGCCAAAAACATTCAGTACTTC. Translating it yields CASSEQGTAKNIQYF. V and J are TRBV25-1 and TRBJ2-4, with a weak D call TRBD1 (6 bases). Trimming cost V 2 bases and J 1 base, with 9 bases left between them. From germline, CDR1 is MGHDK and CDR2 SYGVNS. The CDR3 is made up of 15 amino acids.

The chain uses TRBV5-1 and TRBJ1-1; 7 bases agree with TRBD1. CDR1 is SGHRS, CDR2 YFSETQ, per germline. J gave up 4 bases and V 4 bases, and 4 bases lay outside the gene matches. The CDR3 runs 13 residues. DNA for the CDR3: TGCGCCAGCAGCACCACAGGGGCCACTGAAGCTTTCTTT. Residues: CASSTTGATEAFF.

This clone was seen once. The rearrangement joins TRBV7-8 to TRBJ2-3; tentative D call: TRBD2 (6 bases). Germline V lookup: CDR1 SGHVS, CDR2 FQNEAQ. The CDR3 covers 14 residues. Trimming took 3 bases from V and 5 from J, leaving 12 bases between them. The CDR3 spells CASSLGGRKDTQYF. DNA of the CDR3: TGTGCCAGCAGCTTGGGTGGGAGGAAAGATACGCAGTATTTT.

This clone was recorded once. The chain couples TRBV2 to TRBJ1-5; D gene unclear. Between the trimmed V and J ends, which lost 6 bases and 4 bases, there was a span of 22 bases. The CDR3 totals 17 residues. Germline V gives CDR1 SNHLY, CDR2 FYNNEI. In DNA form, the CDR3 reads TGTGCCAGCAGCGAGGTTTGGGCCCTGCAAGTAAATCAGCCCCAGCATTTT. It translates to CASSEVWALQVNQPQHF.

The rearrangement joins TRBV5-4 to TRBJ2-7; TRBD2 aligns across 10 bases. Losses at the gene ends were 2 bases for V and 5 bases for J; bases not matched to a gene: 10. CDR3 length: 16 residues. Germline V gene data show CDR1 as SGHNT and CDR2 as YYREEE (reference sequence). This chain's CDR3 is CASSFGELAGRNEQYF. CDR3 sequence (DNA): TGTGCCAGCAGCTTTGGGGAACTAGCGGGAAGGAACGAGCAGTACTTC.

The chain combines TRBV11-2 with TRBJ2-7; D tentatively fits TRBD1 or TRBD2 (7 bases each). CDR1 is SGHAT, CDR2 FQNNGV, per germline. The length of the CDR3 is 16 residues. V was clipped by 5 bases and J by 3 bases, with 20 bases between them. The CDR3 nucleotides are TGTGCCAGCAGCCCCCCTGGTGCAGGGGGGGTCTACGAGCAGTACTTC. It specifies CASSPPGAGGVYEQYF.

V usage is TRBV7-9 and J usage is TRBJ2-7; no clear D gene. The ends were cut back, 5 bases at V and 2 bases at J, with 13 bases in the middle. The CDR3 runs to 14 residues. The germline V gene encodes CDR1 SEHNR and CDR2 FQNEAQ (reference sequence). The CDR3 loop is CASSQSGGTYEQYF. In DNA, the CDR3 is TGTGCCAGCAGCCAATCCGGCGGTACCTACGAGCAGTACTTC.